A single sample is the source of the 26 T cell receptor beta chains below, sequenced in a study of cytomegalovirus exposure and HLA in healthy donors. PCR primers comprised 60 Vbeta and 13 Jbeta primers. Clones were read by immunoSEQ multiplex PCR, and TCRdb kept only the in-frame ones, dropping some. The sample has approximately 150,000 clones; more than 60% are singletons. Sequencing was carried out using PBMCs. The receptors here all came from a woman in her late teens or twenties in good health and CMV-seronegative.

V usage is TRBV29-1 and J usage is TRBJ1-2, with TRBD1 matching 8 bases. CDR3 length: 14 amino acids. Unmatched junction bases numbered 8, after V lost 4 bases and J lost 4 bases. Per the germline V gene, CDR1 is SQVTM and CDR2 is ANQGSEA. The CDR3 region has the DNA TGCAGCGTTGCTGCAGGGGGCGCGAGCTATGGCTACACCTTC. Translating it yields CSVAAGGASYGYTF.

The chain carries TRBV7-9 and TRBJ2-1; a weak D match, TRBD2 (5 bases). The germline V gene has CDR1 SEHNR and CDR2 FQNEAQ (reference sequence). This CDR3 is built from 12 residues. V lost 5 bases and J lost 9, with 11 bases in between. In DNA, the CDR3 is TGTGCCAGCAGCCCCGCGGGTGGTGAGCAGTTCTTC. It codes for CASSPAGGEQFF.

This clone showed up just a few times. The chain has TRBV29-1 and TRBJ2-3; unclear D gene. The CDR3 is 13 amino acids. Trimming took 5 bases from V and 1 from J, leaving 10 bases between them. Germline V gene data show CDR1 as SQVTM and CDR2 as ANQGSEA. Here the CDR3 DNA reads TGCAGCGTTTTTTTGTCCGGCACAGATACGCAGTATTTT. Protein: CSVFLSGTDTQYF.

The chain couples TRBV30 to TRBJ2-1; D possibly corresponds to TRBD2 (6 bases). The germline V gene encodes CDR1 GTSNPN and CDR2 SVGIG (reference sequence). Trimming took off 4 bases at V and 3 bases at J, with 25 bases between the two ends. This CDR3 contains 18 residues. The CDR3 loop reads CAWKPSAKSSGLYNEQFF. CDR3 DNA: TGTGCCTGGAAACCGTCCGCCAAATCCAGCGGGCTCTACAATGAGCAGTTCTTC. The complete variable domain, with remaining parts taken from reference TRBV30 and TRBJ2-1, reads SQTIHQWPATLVQPVGSPLSLECTVEGTSNPNLYWYRQAAGRGLQLLFYSVGIGQISSEVPQNLSASRPQDRQFILSSKKLLLSDSGFYLCAWKPSAKSSGLYNEQFFGPGTRLTVL.

The chain recombines TRBV30 with TRBJ1-2, with 7 bases that match TRBD1. The V gene's germline CDR1 is GTSNPN and CDR2 SVGIG (reference sequence). The V gene end was trimmed by 1 base and the J gene end by 7 bases; junction bases not matched to a gene: 27. The CDR3 consists of 20 residues. This CDR3 is CAWSGEGWADRVAVKGGYTF. The CDR3 DNA reads as TGTGCCTGGAGTGGGGAAGGATGGGCCGACAGGGTCGCAGTCAAGGGTGGCTACACCTTC.

V and J are TRBV12-5 and TRBJ1-2; tentative D call: TRBD1 (5 bases). The germline V gene has CDR1 LGHNT and CDR2 FRNRAP. V was shortened by 4 bases and J by 2 bases, with 11 bases between the two germline ends. The CDR3 spans 14 residues. The CDR3 sequence is CASGSGHANYGYTF. The CDR3 nucleotides are TGTGCTAGTGGTTCCGGACACGCCAACTATGGCTACACCTTC.

The J gene is TRBJ2-5, the V gene TRBV28, with 7 bases lining up with TRBD1. Germline CDR1 MDHEN, CDR2 SYDVKM. V dropped 6 bases and J dropped 7; count of bases not matched to a gene: 11. The CDR3 is made up of 14 amino acids. CDR3 residues: CASSSGGKAGTQYF. For the CDR3, the DNA is TGTGCCAGCAGCTCAGGGGGAAAAGCCGGGACCCAGTACTTC.

This clone has more than one count but fewer than ten. The chain uses TRBV27 and TRBJ1-2, with TRBD1 matching 8 bases. J lost 0 bases, V lost 5 bases, and 8 bases had no gene match. The CDR3 is 16 amino acids. Germline CDR1 is MNHEY and CDR2 is SMNVEV (reference sequence). This chain's CDR3 is CASSPRQGIANYGYTF. CDR3 DNA: TGTGCCAGCAGTCCAAGACAGGGGATCGCTAACTATGGCTACACCTTC.

V usage is TRBV14 and J usage is TRBJ2-7, with 9 bases that match TRBD2. Germline CDR1 and CDR2: SGHDN and FVKESK. Losses at the gene ends were 4 bases for V and 4 bases for J; bases not matched to a gene: 8. This CDR3 has 15 residues. CDR3 sequence reads: CASSLIAGEVYEQYF. The CDR3 nucleotides are TGTGCCAGCAGCCTAATAGCGGGAGAGGTGTACGAGCAGTACTTC.

This chain uses TRBV15 with TRBJ1-1; D is unclear. CDR3 length: 11 amino acids. CDR1 LNHNV and CDR2 YYDKDF come from the germline V gene (reference sequence). The germline V and J ends were trimmed by 3 bases and 9 bases, with 8 bases remaining between them. The CDR3 loop reads CATSSQAQAFF. The CDR3 DNA reads as TGTGCCACCAGCAGCCAGGCTCAAGCTTTCTTT.

The chain couples TRBV7-8 to TRBJ2-5; a possible D gene is TRBD2 (5 bases). The assigned J gene may be wrong: the sequence end matches TRBJ2-7 better. The CDR3 loop spans 14 amino acids. The V gene's germline CDR1 is SGHVS and CDR2 FQNEAQ. The CDR3, as DNA: TGTGCCAGCAGCTTAGACGGGGTTACCTACGAGCAGTACTTC. This codes for CASSLDGVTYEQYF.

This chain uses TRBV11-3 with TRBJ2-1; TRBD2 aligns across 8 bases. V lost 3 bases to trimming and J lost 5 bases; unmatched junction nucleotides: 6. CDR1 and CDR2 (germline): SGHNT, YENEEA. The CDR3 is 15 residues long. CDR3 protein: CASSFSPGGDNEQFF. Written as DNA, the CDR3 is TGTGCCAGCAGCTTTAGCCCGGGAGGGGACAATGAGCAGTTCTTC.

The chain combines TRBV6-5 with TRBJ1-4, with TRBD1 as a possible D gene (6 bases). Germline V gene data show CDR1 as MNHEY and CDR2 as SVGAGI. The CDR3 runs to 14 residues. V lost 2 bases and J 7 bases, leaving 11 bases between the germline ends. CDR3 amino acids: CASSYRGFGEKLFF. In DNA form, the CDR3 reads TGTGCCAGCAGTTACAGGGGGTTTGGTGAAAAACTGTTTTTT.

The chain joins TRBV7-2 to TRBJ1-2, with no clear D. V was trimmed by 1 base and J by 4 bases, leaving 13 bases between them. This CDR3 is 15 amino acids long. Looked up from germline, CDR1 is SGHTA and CDR2 is FQGNSA. The CDR3 bases are TGTGCCAGCAGCTTAGGTCCGGACGGAGGCTATGGCTACACCTTC. It translates to CASSLGPDGGYGYTF.

The chain recombines TRBV4-2 with TRBJ2-1; TRBD2 matches 10 bases. Trimming took 1 base from V and 5 from J; bases not matched to a gene: 2. The CDR3 is 15 residues long. The germline V gene has CDR1 LGHNA and CDR2 YNFKEQ. The CDR3 region is CASSQVTSGHNEQFF. CDR3 coding DNA: TGTGCCAGCAGCCAAGTGACTAGCGGGCACAATGAGCAGTTCTTC.

The chain recombines TRBV19 with TRBJ1-5; 8 nucleotides align to TRBD1. Germline V gene lookup returns CDR1 LNHDA and CDR2 SQIVND (reference sequence). V lost 6 bases and J lost 4; bases outside the gene matches: 8. The CDR3 sequence is 15 residues long. This CDR3 is CASSVGQAGNQPQHF. CDR3 nucleotides: TGTGCCAGTAGCGTGGGACAGGCTGGGAATCAGCCCCAGCATTTT.

This clone was observed a few times. V is TRBV7-9 and J is TRBJ2-1, with a possible D match to TRBD1 (6 bases). Germline CDR1 reads SEHNR; CDR2 reads FQNEAQ (reference sequence). CDR3 length: 16 residues. V was pared by 5 bases and J by 1 base, with 15 bases between. In DNA form, the CDR3 reads TGTGCCAGCAGCCCCACCCTAGGGGGTTCCTACAATGAGCAGTTCTTC. It encodes CASSPTLGGSYNEQFF.

The V and J genes are TRBV5-1 and TRBJ1-2, with 7 bases matching TRBD1. This CDR3 is 15 amino acids long. Losses at the gene ends were 4 bases for V and 4 bases for J; bases not matched to a gene: 10. CDR1 is SGHRS and CDR2 is YFSETQ in the germline V gene. CDR3 loop: CASSPGQATTYGYTF. The CDR3 DNA follows: TGCGCCAGCAGCCCCGGACAGGCGACAACCTATGGCTACACCTTC.

The rearrangement links TRBV5-6 to TRBJ2-1; D remains ambiguous. CDR1 and CDR2 from the germline V gene are SGHDT and YYEEEE. V lost 0 bases to trimming and J lost 6 bases, with 7 bases between them. This CDR3 has 13 amino acids. CDR3 DNA sequence: TGTGCCAGCAGCTTGGCGGGTATCAATGAGCAGTTCTTC. Amino acid sequence: CASSLAGINEQFF.

J is TRBJ2-7 and V is TRBV19, with 10 bases aligning to TRBD2. Germline V lookup: CDR1 LNHDA, CDR2 SQIVND (reference sequence). V dropped 3 bases and J dropped 2; count of bases not matched to a gene: 1. The CDR3 runs to 14 residues. The CDR3 region is CASSISGRAYEQYF. In DNA, the CDR3 is TGTGCCAGTAGTATCAGCGGGAGGGCCTACGAGCAGTACTTC.

The chain couples TRBV5-1 to TRBJ2-7; D may be TRBD2 (5 bases). Germline CDR1 SGHRS, CDR2 YFSETQ. V was clipped by 3 bases and J by 5 bases, with 15 bases between them. The CDR3 has 14 amino acids. CDR3 nucleotides: TGCGCCAGCAGCTCTAGCACGTGGACCGACGAGCAGTACTTC. It codes for CASSSSTWTDEQYF.

The CDR3 spells CASSSDRANYGYTF. The CDR3 nucleotides read TGTGCCAGCAGCTCAGACAGGGCTAACTATGGCTACACCTTC. The chain has TRBV5-4 and TRBJ1-2, with 7 nucleotides matching TRBD1. The germline CDR1 and CDR2 sequences are SGHNT and YYREEE (reference sequence). J lost 0 bases, V lost 3 bases, and 2 bases had no gene match. The CDR3 extends over 14 amino acids. The full variable domain, rest sourced from reference TRBV5-4 and TRBJ1-2, is ETGVTQSPTHLIKTRGQQVTLRCSSQSGHNTVSWYQQALGQGPQFIFQYYREEENGRGNFPPRFSGLQFPNYSSELNVNALELDDSALYLCASSSDRANYGYTFGSGTRLTVV.

The chain recombines TRBV6-4 with TRBJ2-1; 8 bases fit TRBD2. CDR3 length: 14 amino acids. Germline CDR1 MRHNA, CDR2 SNTAGT. The V and J ends lost 6 bases and 3 bases, in that order; junction bases with no gene match: 4. The DNA for the CDR3 is TGTGCCAGCAGGGCCCTAGCGGGCTACAATGAGCAGTTCTTC. Protein sequence: CASRALAGYNEQFF.

The chain employs TRBV7-8 and TRBJ2-7; 7 bases line up with TRBD2. Germline CDR1 reads SGHVS; CDR2 reads FQNEAQ. The J segment lost 3 bases and the V segment lost 8 bases, leaving 10 bases of the junction unmatched. This CDR3 comprises 14 residues. Here the CDR3 DNA reads TGTGCCAGCTCAATAGCGGGTCTTGTCTACGAGCAGTACTTC. Translating gives CASSIAGLVYEQYF.

The sample holds a few counts of this clone. Given the absence of the conserved phenylalanine or tryptophan at the CDR3 end, a read error is likely. The limits of the CDR3 on the DNA are not certain, so only TCRdb's listed CDR3 is given. The genes are TRBV30 and TRBJ1-1; TRBD1 is the table's D call, not checked against the DNA. The CDR3 is 9 residues long, counting both termini. The germline gives CDR1 GTSNPN, CDR2 SVGIG (reference sequence). CDR3 loop: CAWSVTAGE.

V usage is TRBV30 and J usage is TRBJ1-2; 8 bases map to TRBD1. In germline, CDR1 is GTSNPN, CDR2 SVGIG (reference sequence). There are 15 residues in the CDR3. With 0 bases clipped from V and 5 bases from J, the junction kept 8 bases outside the gene matches. In DNA form, the CDR3 reads TGTGCCTGGAGTGTACTCGGCAGGGGGCCTTATGGCTACACCTTC. Residues: CAWSVLGRGPYGYTF.